The rows below give T cell receptor beta chains drawn from one sample of a study of vaccination and CD4 T cells after COVID-19. TCRdb passed the PCR reads through MiXCR, listing each CDR3 protein once. The table shows roughly 10,000 distinct CDR3 sequences, with over 25% occurring only once. Their antigen targets remain unknown. Sequenced here: CD4+ T cells from blood, cultured in vitro, sampled after SARS-CoV-2 vaccination. The receptors shown here come from a human donor who had recovered from COVID-19. The CDR3 runs from the conserved cysteine through the conserved F or W. The D gene is left open where the match is weak. Part of the rows lack a size; the others show once, few, many or a class for expanded clones.

d_call clone_size j_call v_call cdr3_aa cdr3_nt
NA NA TRBJ2-2 TRBV6-2/TRBV6-3 CAARVEINTGELFF TGTGCCGCCAGGGTGGAGATCAACACCGGGGAGCTGTTTTTT
TRBD1 NA TRBJ1-6 TRBV6-1 CASSTRQGMGSPLHF TGTGCCAGCAGTACCCGACAGGGGATGGGTTCACCCCTCCACTTT
NA NA TRBJ1-2 TRBV24-1 CATSNPDSYGYTF TGTGCCACCTCGAACCCCGACAGCTATGGCTACACCTTC
NA NA TRBJ2-3 TRBV23-1 CASSRMTSGPDTQYF TGCGCCAGCAGCCGGATGACCTCGGGCCCAGATACGCAGTATTTT
TRBD1 few TRBJ2-3 TRBV6-1 CASTLRRDRVGGTDTQYF TGTGCCAGCACCCTCCGACGGGACAGGGTCGGAGGCACAGATACGCAGTATTTT
TRBD1 few TRBJ1-1 TRBV11-2 CASSLSTGVTEAFF TGTGCCAGCAGCTTAAGTACAGGGGTCACTGAAGCTTTCTTT
NA NA TRBJ2-5 TRBV7-9 CASSLGGRGWETQYF TGTGCCAGCAGCTTGGGGGGCCGGGGTTGGGAGACCCAGTACTTC
NA few TRBJ1-2 TRBV25-1 CASRSGTDYGYTF TGTGCCAGCAGGTCCGGGACGGACTATGGCTACACCTTC
TRBD2 NA TRBJ2-3 TRBV6-4 CASTRTSGTSDTQYF TGTGCCAGCACCCGGACTAGCGGGACCTCAGATACGCAGTATTTT
NA NA TRBJ1-5 TRBV7-2 CASSAQEGGDQPQHF TGTGCCAGCAGCGCACAGGAGGGGGGTGATCAGCCCCAGCATTTT
NA once TRBJ2-3 TRBV7-2 CASSLALRGIDTQYF TGTGCCAGCAGCTTAGCACTAAGGGGCATAGATACGCAGTATTTT
NA NA TRBJ1-1 TRBV9 CASSVVSRDTEAFF TGTGCCAGCAGCGTCGTATCTCGGGACACTGAAGCTTTCTTT
NA few TRBJ1-2 TRBV7-9 CASSLTGTHYGYTF TGTGCCAGCAGCCTAACAGGGACTCACTATGGCTACACCTTC
TRBD1 few TRBJ1-1 TRBV28 CASSFRWTGLNTEAFF TGTGCCAGCAGTTTCCGATGGACAGGGCTGAACACTGAAGCTTTCTTT
NA medium-sized TRBJ2-1 TRBV6-5 CASSYLNNEQFF TGTGCCAGCAGTTACTTGAACAATGAGCAGTTCTTC
TRBD2 NA TRBJ2-1 TRBV20-1 CSASASGRIYEQFF TGCAGTGCTAGCGCTAGCGGGAGGATTTATGAGCAGTTCTTC
NA few TRBJ1-1 TRBV7-8 CASSLRRTEAFF TGTGCCAGCAGCTTACGGCGGACTGAAGCTTTCTTT
TRBD1 few TRBJ1-6 TRBV20-1 CSARGQGIYNSPLHF TGCAGTGCTAGAGGACAGGGAATCTATAATTCACCCCTCCACTTT
TRBD2 few TRBJ2-3 TRBV20-1 CSASPTSGTDTQYF TGCAGTGCTAGTCCTACTAGCGGCACAGATACGCAGTATTTT
NA NA TRBJ2-5 TRBV5-4 CASSLAAHPFQTQYF TGTGCCAGCAGCTTGGCGGCCCACCCCTTCCAGACCCAGTACTTC
NA NA TRBJ2-2 TRBV7-3 CASSLSAGAVTGELFF TGTGCCAGCAGCTTAAGTGCGGGGGCGGTGACCGGGGAGCTGTTTTTT
TRBD2 few TRBJ2-5 TRBV28 CASSPIRLAGDQETQYF TGTGCCAGCAGTCCAATAAGACTAGCGGGGGACCAAGAGACCCAGTACTTC
TRBD1 few TRBJ2-7 TRBV20-1 CSAKTAGQGFPPGVAEQYF TGCAGTGCCAAAACAGCGGGACAGGGGTTCCCCCCAGGTGTGGCCGAGCAGTACTTC
NA NA TRBJ1-1 TRBV20-1 CSARSGGAIVEAFF TGCAGTGCTAGGTCTGGGGGGGCTATCGTTGAAGCTTTCTTT
NA medium-sized TRBJ1-2 TRBV20-1 CSATGAAPSFGYTF TGCAGTGCCACTGGGGCGGCCCCCTCGTTTGGCTACACCTTC
NA few TRBJ1-4 TRBV20-1 CSARVAGNNEKLFF TGCAGTGCTAGAGTGGCGGGGAATAATGAAAAACTGTTTTTT
NA few TRBJ1-5 TRBV15 CATSGGLPNNQPQHF TGTGCCACCAGCGGGGGACTGCCAAACAATCAGCCCCAGCATTTT
NA NA TRBJ2-5 TRBV6-5 CASSSPRGQAFEETQYF TGTGCCAGCAGTTCGCCCCGGGGTCAGGCATTCGAAGAGACCCAGTACTTC
TRBD1 NA TRBJ2-1 TRBV6-1 CASSADRGYYNEQFF TGTGCCAGCAGTGCCGACAGGGGATACTACAATGAGCAGTTCTTC
NA NA TRBJ2-1 TRBV11-2 CASSHVRGLEQFF TGTGCCAGCAGTCACGTCAGAGGTCTTGAGCAGTTCTTC
NA NA TRBJ1-2 TRBV19 CASSRHGDNYGYTF TGTGCCAGTAGTCGGCACGGTGACAACTATGGCTACACCTTC
NA few TRBJ1-5 TRBV27 CASSVGRGYQPQHF TGTGCCAGCAGTGTGGGACGGGGTTATCAGCCCCAGCATTTT
NA NA TRBJ1-2 TRBV15 CATSFGEGGRGYTF TGTGCCACCAGCTTCGGTGAGGGGGGACGGGGCTACACCTTC
NA few TRBJ1-5 TRBV30 CAWSVGGGNQPQHF TGTGCCTGGAGTGTGGGTGGTGGCAATCAGCCCCAGCATTTT
TRBD1 few TRBJ2-1 TRBV15 CATSRLRQGGPYNEQFF TGTGCCACCAGCAGGCTGCGACAGGGGGGCCCCTACAATGAGCAGTTCTTC
TRBD1 once TRBJ2-7 TRBV29-1 CSVAGQGRSYEQYF TGCAGCGTTGCAGGACAGGGGAGGTCCTACGAGCAGTACTTC
NA NA TRBJ1-1 TRBV20-1 CSAFDRPLEAFF TGCAGTGCTTTTGACAGGCCCCTTGAAGCTTTCTTT
NA large TRBJ2-7 TRBV7-8 CASSRSTAYEQYF TGTGCCAGCAGCCGAAGCACAGCCTACGAGCAGTACTTC